This T cell receptor beta chain is drawn from a study of blood T cells in healthy people across ages. Study-wide points: Because donor CMV status was unknown, expanded clonotype changes were possibly confounded.

As for this clonotype: Antigen unknown.

This CDR3 has 16 residues. J was trimmed by 4 bases and V by 3 bases; bases with no gene match: 6. Germline-derived CDR1 and CDR2 are KGHSH and LQKENI. Total RNA extracted from each sample amounted to at least 5 micrograms. It was with a sample-barcoded 5' primer and a J-beta primer mix that a second PCR of roughly 7 to 12 cycles was run. TCRdb re-called the 5' RACE reads through MiXCR, storing one row per CDR3 protein. This table holds 800,000 or so distinct CDR3 sequences, roughly 25% found once. This sample also appeared in a second study, on T cells of mothers and their children.

The chain joins TRBV18 to TRBJ2-5; TRBD2 matches at 12 bases. The receptor comes from a boy aged 10-17 years in good health. Sequencing was done on a sample of blood. The CDR3 DNA reads as TGTGCCAGCTCACCGACTAGCGGGGGTATCGGAGAGACCCAGTACTTC. It translates to CASSPTSGGIGETQYF.